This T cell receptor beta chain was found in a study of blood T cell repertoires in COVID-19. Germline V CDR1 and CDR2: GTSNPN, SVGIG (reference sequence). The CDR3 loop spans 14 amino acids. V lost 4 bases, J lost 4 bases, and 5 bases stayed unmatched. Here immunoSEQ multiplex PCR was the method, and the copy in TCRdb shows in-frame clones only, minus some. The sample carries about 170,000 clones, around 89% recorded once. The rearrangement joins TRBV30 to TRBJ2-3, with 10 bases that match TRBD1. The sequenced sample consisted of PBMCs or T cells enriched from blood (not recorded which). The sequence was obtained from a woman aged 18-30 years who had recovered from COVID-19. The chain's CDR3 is CAWTGTGEADTQYF. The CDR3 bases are TGTGCCTGGACCGGGACAGGGGAGGCAGATACGCAGTATTTT.